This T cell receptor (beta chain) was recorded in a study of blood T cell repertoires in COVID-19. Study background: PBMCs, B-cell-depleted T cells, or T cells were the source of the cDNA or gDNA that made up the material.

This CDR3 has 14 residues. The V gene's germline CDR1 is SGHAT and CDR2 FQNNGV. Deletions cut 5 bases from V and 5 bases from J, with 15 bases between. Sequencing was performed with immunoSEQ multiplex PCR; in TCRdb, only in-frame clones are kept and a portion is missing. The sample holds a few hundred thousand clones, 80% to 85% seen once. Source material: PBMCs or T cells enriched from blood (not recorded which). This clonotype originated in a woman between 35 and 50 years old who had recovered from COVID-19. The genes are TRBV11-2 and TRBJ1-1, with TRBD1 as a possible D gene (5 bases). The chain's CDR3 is CASSMVGGGTEAFF. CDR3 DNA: TGTGCCAGCAGCATGGTTGGGGGAGGAACTGAAGCTTTCTTT.